Each of the 3 T cell receptor beta chains below was sequenced from the same sample in a study of cytomegalovirus exposure and HLA in healthy donors. The PCR ran on 60 Vbeta and 13 Jbeta primers. Generated by immunoSEQ multiplex PCR, the TCRdb table keeps only in-frame clones and is missing some. The sample yields more than 150,000 clones, approximately 82% seen once. The specimen was PBMCs. All receptors come from a male donor in good health and CMV-seronegative.

The chain employs TRBV7-8 and TRBJ1-6; TRBD1 matches at 7 bases. The germline V gene encodes CDR1 SGHVS and CDR2 FQNEAQ. The CDR3 contains 17 residues. V lost 5 bases to trimming and J lost 6 bases; unmatched junction nucleotides: 13. CDR3 DNA sequence: TGTGCCAGCAGCGGAAGGACAGGCGGCCGGCTTAATTCACCCCTCCACTTT. This translates into CASSGRTGGRLNSPLHF.

The chain joins TRBV16 to TRBJ2-7, with D hard to call. Germline CDR1 reads KGHSY; CDR2 reads FQNENV. This CDR3 is built from 12 residues. The V end lost 4 bases, the J end lost 2 bases, and 6 bases lay between the germline ends. CDR3 residues: CASSLKTYEQYF. The CDR3 DNA reads as TGTGCCAGCAGCCTAAAAACCTACGAGCAGTACTTC.

This clone has only a few counts. The chain employs TRBV7-2 and TRBJ2-5, with a weak D call TRBD2 (6 bases). Trimming took 4 bases from V and 1 from J, leaving 10 bases between them. Germline assignment: CDR1 SGHTA and CDR2 FQGNSA. The CDR3 is 14 residues long. The CDR3 protein is CASSSGDSQETQYF. CDR3 DNA sequence: TGTGCCAGCAGCTCCGGGGACTCCCAAGAGACCCAGTACTTC.